This T cell receptor (beta chain) was identified in a study of PD-L1 blockade in urothelial cancer. The CDR3 has 15 amino acids. Trimming removed 3 bases from V and 2 bases from J; junction bases left unmatched: 4. Germline CDR1 reads SGHRS; CDR2 reads YFSETQ. This clone was seen only once. Data came from immunoSEQ multiplex PCR; TCRdb stores just in-frame clones and leaves some out. The sample has tens of thousands of clones, 86% seen once; the top ten hold 15%. Time point in this sample: pretreatment peripheral blood. Every patient provided from 1 to 8 samples, collected pretreatment and on-treatment.

The sequences come from PBMCs, collected around atezolizumab (anti-PD-L1) treatment. The chain employs TRBV5-1 and TRBJ1-4, with 7 bases fitting TRBD1. The sequence derives from a man in his 60s with urothelial cancer. The CDR3 here is CASSSNRGTNEKLFF. Written as DNA, the CDR3 is TGCGCCAGCAGCTCAAACAGGGGTACTAATGAAAAACTGTTTTTT.